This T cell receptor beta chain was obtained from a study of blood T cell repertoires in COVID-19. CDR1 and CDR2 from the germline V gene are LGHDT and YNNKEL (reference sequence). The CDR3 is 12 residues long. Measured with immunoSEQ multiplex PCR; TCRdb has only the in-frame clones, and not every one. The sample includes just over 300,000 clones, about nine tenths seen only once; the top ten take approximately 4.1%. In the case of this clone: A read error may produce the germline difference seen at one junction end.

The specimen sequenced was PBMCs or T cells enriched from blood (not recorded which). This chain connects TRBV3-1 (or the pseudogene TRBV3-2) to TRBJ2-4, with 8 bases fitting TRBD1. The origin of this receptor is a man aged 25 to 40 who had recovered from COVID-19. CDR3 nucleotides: TGTGCCAGCAGCCAATCGAGGACAGGGATGAACTTC. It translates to CASSQSRTGMNF.